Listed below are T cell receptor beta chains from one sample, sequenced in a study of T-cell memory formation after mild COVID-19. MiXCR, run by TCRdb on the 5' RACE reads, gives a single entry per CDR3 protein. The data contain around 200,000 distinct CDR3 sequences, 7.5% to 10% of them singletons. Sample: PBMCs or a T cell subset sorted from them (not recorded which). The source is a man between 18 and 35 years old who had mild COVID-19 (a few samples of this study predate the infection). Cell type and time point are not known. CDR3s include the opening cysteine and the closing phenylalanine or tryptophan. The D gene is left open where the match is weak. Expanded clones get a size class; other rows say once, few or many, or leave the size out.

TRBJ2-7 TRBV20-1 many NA TGCAGTGTTGAGGATCTCTCCTACGAGCAGTACTTC CSVEDLSYEQYF
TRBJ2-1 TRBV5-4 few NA TGTGCCAGCAGCGCCGGACACTACAATGAGCAGTTCTTC CASSAGHYNEQFF
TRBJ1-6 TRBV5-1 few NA TGCGCCAGCAGCTTGGAGGCAGGGGCCAATTCACCCCTCCACTTT CASSLEAGANSPLHF
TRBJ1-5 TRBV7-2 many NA TGTGCCAGCAGCCCTGGGTACCAACCCAATCAGCCCCAGCATTTT CASSPGYQPNQPQHF
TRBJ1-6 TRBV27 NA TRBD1 TGTGCCAGCAGGGAGTCTTGGGACAGTATGAATTCACCCCTCCACTTT CASRESWDSMNSPLHF
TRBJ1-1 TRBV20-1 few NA TGCAGTGCTCCTATTCCTCCGCGCACTGAAGCTTTCTTT CSAPIPPRTEAFF
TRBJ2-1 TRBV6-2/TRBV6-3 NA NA TGTGCCAGCAGTTACTCATCCTCGCAGCTCAATGAGCAGTTCTTC CASSYSSSQLNEQFF
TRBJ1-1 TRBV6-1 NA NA TGTGCCAGCAGGGACATTATCTTCCCGGTCGGTGAAGCTTTCTTT CASRDIIFPVGEAFF
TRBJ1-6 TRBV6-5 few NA TGTGCCAGCAGTTATCGCGGGGACTATTCACCCCTCCACTTT CASSYRGDYSPLHF
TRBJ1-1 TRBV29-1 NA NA TGCAGCGTTGTCCCGACATTCAGTTTCACGGAAGCTTTCTTT CSVVPTFSFTEAFF
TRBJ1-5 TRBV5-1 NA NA TGCGCCAGCAGCTCGGATGGGGGTAGCAATCAGCCCCAGCATTTT CASSSDGGSNQPQHF
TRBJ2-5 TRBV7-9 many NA TGTGCCAGCAGCGCTAACACTGGAGAGACCCAGTACTTC CASSANTGETQYF
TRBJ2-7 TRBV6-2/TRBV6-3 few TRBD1 TGTGCCACCTACGCGATGGACAGGGGTGGCGACGAGCAGTACTTC CATYAMDRGGDEQYF
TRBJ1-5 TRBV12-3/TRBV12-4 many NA TGTGCCAGCAGTATTATTGGTCAGCCCCAGCATTTT CASSIIGQPQHF
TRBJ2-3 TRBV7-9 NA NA TGTGCCAGCAGAGGGGGGCGAGTTTTCGATACGCAGTATTTT CASRGGRVFDTQYF
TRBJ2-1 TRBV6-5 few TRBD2 TGTGCCAGCAGTTACCGACTAGCGGGGGGTAATGAGCAGTTCTTC CASSYRLAGGNEQFF
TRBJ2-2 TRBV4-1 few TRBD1 TGCGCCAGCAGCCAGAATACAGGGGGCCGTCTCCCCGGGGAGCTGTTTTTT CASSQNTGGRLPGELFF
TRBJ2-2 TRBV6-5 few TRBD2 TGTGCCAGCAGTTACGGGACTAGCGGGGGCGGCACCGGGGAGCTGTTTTTT CASSYGTSGGGTGELFF
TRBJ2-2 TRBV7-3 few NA TGTGCCAGCAGCTTAAAGGCCCTGAGGGGGGCCACCGGGGAGCTGTTTTTT CASSLKALRGATGELFF
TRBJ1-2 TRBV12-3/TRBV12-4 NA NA TGTGCCAGCAGTCAACCACGTTCAGACTATGGCTACACCTTC CASSQPRSDYGYTF
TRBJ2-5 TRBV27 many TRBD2 TGTGCCAGCAGTTTTTTTTCAGGGAGGGGTCAAGAGACCCAGTACTTC CASSFFSGRGQETQYF